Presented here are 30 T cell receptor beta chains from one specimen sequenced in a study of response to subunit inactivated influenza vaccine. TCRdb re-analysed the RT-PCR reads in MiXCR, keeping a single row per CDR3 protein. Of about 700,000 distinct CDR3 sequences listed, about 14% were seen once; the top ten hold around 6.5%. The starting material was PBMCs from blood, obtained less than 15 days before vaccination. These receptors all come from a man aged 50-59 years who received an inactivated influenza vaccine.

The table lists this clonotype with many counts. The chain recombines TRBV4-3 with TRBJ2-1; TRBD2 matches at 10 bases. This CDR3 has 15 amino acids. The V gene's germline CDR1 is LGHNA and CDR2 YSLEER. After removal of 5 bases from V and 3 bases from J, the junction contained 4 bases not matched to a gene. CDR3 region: CASSSGLAVYNEQFF. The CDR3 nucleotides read TGCGCCAGCAGCTCAGGACTAGCGGTCTACAATGAGCAGTTCTTC.

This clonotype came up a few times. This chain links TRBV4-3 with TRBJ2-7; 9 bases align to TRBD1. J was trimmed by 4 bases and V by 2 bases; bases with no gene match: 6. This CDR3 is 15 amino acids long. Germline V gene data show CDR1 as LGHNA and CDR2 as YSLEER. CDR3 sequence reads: CASSQLPGQGYEQYF. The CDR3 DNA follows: TGCGCCAGCAGCCAACTTCCGGGACAGGGTTACGAGCAGTACTTC.

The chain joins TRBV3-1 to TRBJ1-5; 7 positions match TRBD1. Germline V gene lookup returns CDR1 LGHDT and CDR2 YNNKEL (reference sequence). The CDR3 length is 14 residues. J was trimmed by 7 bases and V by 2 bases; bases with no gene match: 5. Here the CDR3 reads CASSQTGVGQPQHF. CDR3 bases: TGTGCCAGCAGCCAAACAGGGGTCGGCCAGCCCCAGCATTTT.

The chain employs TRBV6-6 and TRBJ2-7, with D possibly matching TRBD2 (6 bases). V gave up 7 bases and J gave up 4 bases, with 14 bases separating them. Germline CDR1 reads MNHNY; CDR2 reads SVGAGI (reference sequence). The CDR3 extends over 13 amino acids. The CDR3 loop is CASNPGGGYEQYF. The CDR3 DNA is TGTGCCAGCAATCCCGGGGGAGGTTACGAGCAGTACTTC.

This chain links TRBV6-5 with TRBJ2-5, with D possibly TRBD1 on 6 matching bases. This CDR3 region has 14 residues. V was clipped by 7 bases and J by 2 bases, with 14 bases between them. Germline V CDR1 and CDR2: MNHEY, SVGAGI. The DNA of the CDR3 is TGTGCCAGCAATTCTTATGGACAGCAAGAGACCCAGTACTTC. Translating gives CASNSYGQQETQYF.

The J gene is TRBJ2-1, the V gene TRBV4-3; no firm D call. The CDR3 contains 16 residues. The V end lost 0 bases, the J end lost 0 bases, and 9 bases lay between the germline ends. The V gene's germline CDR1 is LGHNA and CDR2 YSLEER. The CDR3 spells CASSQESFSSYNEQFF. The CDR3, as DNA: TGCGCCAGCAGCCAAGAGTCCTTTAGCTCCTACAATGAGCAGTTCTTC.

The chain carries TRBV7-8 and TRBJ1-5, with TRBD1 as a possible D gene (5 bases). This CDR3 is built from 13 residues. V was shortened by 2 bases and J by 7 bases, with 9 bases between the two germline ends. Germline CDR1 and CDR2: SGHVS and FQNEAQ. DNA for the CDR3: TGTGCCAGCAGCTTATCAGGGAGGCAGCCCCAGCATTTT. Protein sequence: CASSLSGRQPQHF.

The CDR3 nucleotides read TGCAGTGCTAGAGGCAGGGGATCCACAGATACGCAGTATTTT. This gives the protein CSARGRGSTDTQYF. The chain carries TRBV20-1 and TRBJ2-3; possibly TRBD1 for D (6 bases). Germline values: CDR1 DFQATT, CDR2 SNEGSKA (reference sequence). The CDR3 contains 14 residues. Trimming took 1 base from V and 2 from J, leaving 10 bases between them.

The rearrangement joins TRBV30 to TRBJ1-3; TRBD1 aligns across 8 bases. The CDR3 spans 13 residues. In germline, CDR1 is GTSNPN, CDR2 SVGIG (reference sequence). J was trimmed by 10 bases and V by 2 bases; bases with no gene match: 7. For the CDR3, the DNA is TGTGCCTGGAGTCGACAGGGGCTGGGAACCATATATTTT. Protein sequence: CAWSRQGLGTIYF.

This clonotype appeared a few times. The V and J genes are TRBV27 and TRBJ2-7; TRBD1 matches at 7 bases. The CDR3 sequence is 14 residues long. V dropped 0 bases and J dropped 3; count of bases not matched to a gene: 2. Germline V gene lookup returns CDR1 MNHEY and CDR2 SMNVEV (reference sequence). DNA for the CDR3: TGTGCCAGCAGTTTATCGGGGACAGACTACGAGCAGTACTTC. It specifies CASSLSGTDYEQYF.

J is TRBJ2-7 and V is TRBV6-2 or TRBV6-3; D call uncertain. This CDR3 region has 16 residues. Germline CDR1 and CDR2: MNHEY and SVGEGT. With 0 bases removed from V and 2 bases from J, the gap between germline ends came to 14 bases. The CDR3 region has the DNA TGTGCCAGCAGTTACTCTCGTAGGGTCGGTCCCTACGAGCAGTACTTC. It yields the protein CASSYSRRVGPYEQYF.

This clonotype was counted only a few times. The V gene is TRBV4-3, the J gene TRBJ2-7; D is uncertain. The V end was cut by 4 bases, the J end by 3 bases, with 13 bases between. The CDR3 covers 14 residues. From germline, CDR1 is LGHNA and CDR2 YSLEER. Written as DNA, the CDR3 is TGCGCCAGCAGCCCAACAAGGACGATCTACGAGCAGTACTTC. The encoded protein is CASSPTRTIYEQYF.

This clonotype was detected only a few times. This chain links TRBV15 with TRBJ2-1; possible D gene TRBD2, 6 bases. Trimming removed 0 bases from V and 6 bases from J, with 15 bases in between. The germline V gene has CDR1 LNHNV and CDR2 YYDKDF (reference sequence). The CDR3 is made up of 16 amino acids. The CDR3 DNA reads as TGTGCCACCAGCAGAGATCCGAGCGGGCTTGGCAATGAGCAGTTCTTC. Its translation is CATSRDPSGLGNEQFF.

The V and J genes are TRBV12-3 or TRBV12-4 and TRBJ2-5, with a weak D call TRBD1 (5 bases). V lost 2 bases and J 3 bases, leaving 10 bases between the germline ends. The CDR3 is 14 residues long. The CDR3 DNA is TGTGCCAGCAGTTTAATTCGGACAAAAGAGACCCAGTACTTC. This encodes CASSLIRTKETQYF.

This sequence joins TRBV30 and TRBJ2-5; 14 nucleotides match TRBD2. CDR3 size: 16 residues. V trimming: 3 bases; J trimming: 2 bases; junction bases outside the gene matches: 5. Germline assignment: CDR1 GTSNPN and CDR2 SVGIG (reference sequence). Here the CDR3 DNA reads TGTGCCTGGAGCAAGGGACTAGCGGGGGCTCAAGAGACCCAGTACTTC. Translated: CAWSKGLAGAQETQYF.

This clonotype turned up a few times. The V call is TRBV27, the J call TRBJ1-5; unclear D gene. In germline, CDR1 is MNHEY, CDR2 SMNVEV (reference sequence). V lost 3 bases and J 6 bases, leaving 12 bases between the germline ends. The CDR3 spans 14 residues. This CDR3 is CASSFVGGSQPQHF. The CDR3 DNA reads TGTGCCAGCAGTTTTGTGGGAGGGAGTCAGCCCCAGCATTTT.

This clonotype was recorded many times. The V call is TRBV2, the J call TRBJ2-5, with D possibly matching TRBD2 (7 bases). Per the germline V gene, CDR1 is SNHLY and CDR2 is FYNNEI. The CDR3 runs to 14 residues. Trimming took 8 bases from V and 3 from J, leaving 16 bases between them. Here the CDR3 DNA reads TGTGCCAGCGAGATTGGGGGGGCAGAAGAGACCCAGTACTTC. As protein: CASEIGGAEETQYF. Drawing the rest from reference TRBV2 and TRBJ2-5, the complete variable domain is EPEVTQTPSHQVTQMGQEVILRCVPISNHLYFYWYRQILGQKVEFLVSFYNNEISEKSEIFDDQFSVERPDGSNFTLKIRSTKLEDSAMYFCASEIGGAEETQYFGPGTRLLVL.

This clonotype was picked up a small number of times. CDR3 DNA sequence: TGTGCCAGCAGCTTAGAAAGGGGGCTCGAGCAGTACTTC. Translation: CASSLERGLEQYF. The chain recombines TRBV7-7 with TRBJ2-7; 7 nucleotides agree with TRBD1. Unmatched junction bases numbered 3, after V lost 1 base and J lost 6 bases. This CDR3 is 13 amino acids long. Per germline, CDR1 SSHAT and CDR2 FNYEAQ (reference sequence).

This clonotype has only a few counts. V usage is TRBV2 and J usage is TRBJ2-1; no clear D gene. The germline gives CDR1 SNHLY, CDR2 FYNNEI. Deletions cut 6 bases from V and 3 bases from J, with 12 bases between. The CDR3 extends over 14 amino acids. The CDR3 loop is CASRALRSYNEQFF. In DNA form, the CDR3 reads TGTGCCAGCAGAGCCCTACGCAGCTACAATGAGCAGTTCTTC.

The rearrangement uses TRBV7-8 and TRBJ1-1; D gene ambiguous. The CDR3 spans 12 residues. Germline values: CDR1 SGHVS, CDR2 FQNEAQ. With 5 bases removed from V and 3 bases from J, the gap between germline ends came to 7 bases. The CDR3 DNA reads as TGTGCCAGCAGCCCGACCTACACTGAAGCTTTCTTT. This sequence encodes CASSPTYTEAFF.

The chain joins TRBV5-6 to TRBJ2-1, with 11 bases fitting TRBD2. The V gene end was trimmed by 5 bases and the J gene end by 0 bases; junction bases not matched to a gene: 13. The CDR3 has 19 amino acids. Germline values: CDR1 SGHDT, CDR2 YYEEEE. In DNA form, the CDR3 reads TGTGCCAGCAGTTTCCTAGCGGGAGGTCTGCCTAGCTCCTACAATGAGCAGTTCTTC. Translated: CASSFLAGGLPSSYNEQFF.

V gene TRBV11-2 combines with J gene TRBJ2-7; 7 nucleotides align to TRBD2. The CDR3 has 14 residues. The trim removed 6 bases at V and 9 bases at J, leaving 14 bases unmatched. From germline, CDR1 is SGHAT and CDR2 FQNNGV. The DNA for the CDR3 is TGTGCCAGCAGTTCCCTAGCGGAGCCTGCCGGGCAGTACTTC. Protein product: CASSSLAEPAGQYF.

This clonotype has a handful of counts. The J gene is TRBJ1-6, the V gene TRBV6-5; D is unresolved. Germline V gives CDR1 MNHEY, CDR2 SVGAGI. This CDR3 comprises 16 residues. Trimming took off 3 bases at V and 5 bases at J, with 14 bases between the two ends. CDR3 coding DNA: TGTGCCAGCAGTTATTTTGGCCAGGCTAATAATTCACCCCTCCACTTT. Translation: CASSYFGQANNSPLHF.

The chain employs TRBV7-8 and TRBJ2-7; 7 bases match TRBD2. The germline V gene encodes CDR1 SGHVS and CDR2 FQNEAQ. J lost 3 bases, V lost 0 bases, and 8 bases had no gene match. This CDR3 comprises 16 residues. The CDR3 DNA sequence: TGTGCCAGCAGCTTAGCGCTTGGCGGGAGCGGCTACGAGCAGTACTTC. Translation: CASSLALGGSGYEQYF.

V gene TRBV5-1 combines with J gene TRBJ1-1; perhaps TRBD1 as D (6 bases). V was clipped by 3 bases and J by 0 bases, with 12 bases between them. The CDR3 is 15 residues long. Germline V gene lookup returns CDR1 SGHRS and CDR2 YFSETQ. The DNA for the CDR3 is TGCGCCAGCAGCTCCCAAACAGGGTTGAACACTGAAGCTTTCTTT. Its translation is CASSSQTGLNTEAFF.

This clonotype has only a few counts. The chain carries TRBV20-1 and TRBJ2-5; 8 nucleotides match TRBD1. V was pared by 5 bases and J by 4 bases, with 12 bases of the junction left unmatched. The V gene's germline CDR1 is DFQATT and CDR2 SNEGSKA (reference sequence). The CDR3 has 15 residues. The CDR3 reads CSAPDIWTGTETQYF. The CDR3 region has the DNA TGCAGTGCTCCTGACATATGGACAGGGACAGAGACCCAGTACTTC.

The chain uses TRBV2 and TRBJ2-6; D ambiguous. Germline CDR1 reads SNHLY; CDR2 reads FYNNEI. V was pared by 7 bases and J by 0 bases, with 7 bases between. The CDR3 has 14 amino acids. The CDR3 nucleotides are TGTGCCAGCACTGCAGACTCTGGGGCCAACGTCCTGACTTTC. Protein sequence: CASTADSGANVLTF.

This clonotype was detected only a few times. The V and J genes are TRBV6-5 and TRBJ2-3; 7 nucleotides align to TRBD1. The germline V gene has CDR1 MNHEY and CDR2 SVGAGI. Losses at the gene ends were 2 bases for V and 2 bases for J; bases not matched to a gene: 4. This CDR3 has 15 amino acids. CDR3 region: CASSYDREFTDTQYF. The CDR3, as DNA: TGTGCCAGCAGTTACGACAGGGAGTTCACAGATACGCAGTATTTT.

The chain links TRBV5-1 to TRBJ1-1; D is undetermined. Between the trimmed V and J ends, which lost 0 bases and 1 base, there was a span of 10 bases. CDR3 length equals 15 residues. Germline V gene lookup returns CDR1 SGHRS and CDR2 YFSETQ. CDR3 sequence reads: CASSLALGRNTEAFF. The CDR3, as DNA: TGCGCCAGCAGCTTGGCCCTCGGACGGAACACTGAAGCTTTCTTT.

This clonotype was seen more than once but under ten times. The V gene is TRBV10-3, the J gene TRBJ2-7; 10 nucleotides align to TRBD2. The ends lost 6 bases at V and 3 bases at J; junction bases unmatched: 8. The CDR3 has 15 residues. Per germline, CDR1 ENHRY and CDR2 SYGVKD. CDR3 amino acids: CAIRGVTSGLYEQYF. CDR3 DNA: TGTGCCATCAGAGGGGTGACTAGCGGGCTCTACGAGCAGTACTTC.